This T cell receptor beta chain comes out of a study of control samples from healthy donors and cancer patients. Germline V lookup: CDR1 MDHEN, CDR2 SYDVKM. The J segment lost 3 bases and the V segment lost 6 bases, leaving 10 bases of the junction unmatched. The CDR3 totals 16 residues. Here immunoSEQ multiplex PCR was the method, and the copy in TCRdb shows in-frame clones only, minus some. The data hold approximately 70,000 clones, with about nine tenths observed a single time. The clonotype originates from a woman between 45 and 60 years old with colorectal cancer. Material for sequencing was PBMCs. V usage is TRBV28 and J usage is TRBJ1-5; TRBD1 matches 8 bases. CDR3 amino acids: CASSRQGPRFNQPQHF. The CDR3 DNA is TGTGCCAGCAGCCGACAGGGGCCAAGATTCAATCAGCCCCAGCATTTT.